These T cell receptor beta chains were read from a single sample in a study of blood T cells in healthy people across ages. One entry per CDR3 protein, called by TCRdb with MiXCR from the 5' RACE reads. This sample has under 1 million distinct CDR3 sequences, with 40% to 50% found just once. Input material: blood. These receptors were collected from a man in his 60s in good health. The CDR3 runs from the conserved cysteine through the conserved F or W. A D gene is named only where the DNA matches it firmly. Clone size appears in some rows only: once, few, many, or a class for an expanded clone.

v_gene	d_gene	abundance	j_gene	CDR3aa	CDR3nt
TRBV7-9	.	.	TRBJ2-7	CASSVPGHYEQYF	TGTGCCAGCAGCGTTCCCGGACACTACGAGCAGTACTTC
TRBV10-3	.	once	TRBJ2-3	CAISESQGTQYF	TGTGCCATCAGTGAGTCTCAAGGTACGCAGTATTTT
TRBV12-3/TRBV12-4	.	.	TRBJ2-3	CASSYEPGSGSADTQYF	TGTGCCAGCAGCTATGAACCGGGAAGCGGATCCGCAGATACGCAGTATTTT
TRBV6-6	.	.	TRBJ2-1	CASTRRDRYNEQFF	TGTGCCAGCACTAGAAGGGATCGGTACAATGAGCAGTTCTTC
TRBV5-1	TRBD1	.	TRBJ2-1	CASSLGQDYNEQFF	TGTGCTAGCAGTCTAGGACAGGACTACAATGAGCAGTTCTTC
TRBV18	TRBD1	few	TRBJ1-2	CASSPDPGTGMRGYTF	TGTGCCAGCTCACCTGACCCCGGGACAGGAATGCGTGGCTACACCTTC
TRBV6-6	TRBD2	.	TRBJ2-3	CASRPSSGVTDTQYF	TGTGCCAGCAGACCCAGTAGCGGGGTCACAGATACGCAGTATTTT
TRBV18	TRBD2	.	TRBJ2-1	CASSASGGASNEQFF	TGTGCCAGCTCGGCAAGCGGGGGGGCATCCAATGAGCAGTTCTTC
TRBV29-1	TRBD1	few	TRBJ2-3	CSVEDVDRGSTDTQYF	TGCAGCGTTGAAGATGTTGACAGGGGGAGTACAGATACGCAGTATTTT
TRBV20-1	TRBD1	few	TRBJ1-2	CSARDTGTGAQWNYGYTF	TGCAGTGCTAGAGATACCGGGACAGGGGCACAGTGGAACTATGGCTACACCTTC
TRBV24-1	.	few	TRBJ1-2	CATSAGTYGYTF	TGTGCCACCAGTGCCGGGACCTATGGCTACACCTTC
TRBV5-5	.	.	TRBJ1-1	CASSLWENTEAFF	TGTGCCAGCAGCTTGTGGGAGAACACTGAAGCTTTCTTT
TRBV6-2/TRBV6-3	TRBD1	few	TRBJ2-6	CASSSQGLPGANVLTF	TGTGCCAGCAGCTCACAGGGGTTGCCTGGGGCCAACGTCCTGACTTTC
TRBV29-1	.	few	TRBJ2-4	CSGTFAKNIQYF	TGCAGCGGTACTTTCGCCAAAAACATTCAGTACTTC
TRBV27	.	.	TRBJ2-3	CASSLSEQGARGLGTDTQYF	TGTGCCAGCAGTTTATCGGAACAGGGGGCTCGGGGACTAGGCACAGATACGCAGTATTTT
TRBV20-1	TRBD1	few	TRBJ1-6	CSARDPGQGAYSPLHF	TGCAGTGCTAGAGACCCGGGACAGGGGGCCTATTCACCCCTCCACTTT
TRBV2	.	.	TRBJ2-5	CASRELAGGYQETQYF	TGTGCCAGCAGAGAACTAGCAGGGGGATACCAAGAGACCCAGTACTTC
TRBV4-3	.	.	TRBJ2-2	CASSQDVGPRNTGELFF	TGCGCCAGCAGCCAAGATGTCGGGCCCCGGAACACCGGGGAGCTGTTTTTT
TRBV5-5	TRBD1	.	TRBJ2-5	CASSYYRGKETQYF	TGTGCCAGCAGCTACTACAGGGGGAAAGAGACCCAGTACTTC
TRBV4-3	TRBD2	few	TRBJ2-1	CASSQVKAGDNNEQFF	TGCGCCAGCAGCCAAGTAAAAGCGGGGGACAACAATGAGCAGTTCTTC
TRBV3-1	.	.	TRBJ2-7	CASSQRAGTSAYEQYF	TGTGCCAGCAGCCAAAGGGCCGGGACCAGCGCCTACGAGCAGTACTTC
TRBV12-3/TRBV12-4	.	few	TRBJ2-5	CASNTGAQETQYF	TGTGCCAGCAATACGGGAGCCCAAGAGACCCAGTACTTC
TRBV3-1	.	few	TRBJ2-1	CASSRGQTYNEQFF	TGTGCCAGCAGCCGGGGGCAAACCTACAATGAGCAGTTCTTC
TRBV3-1	.	.	TRBJ1-2	CASSQLGTGGYTF	TGTGCCAGCAGCCAACTAGGGACCGGTGGCTACACCTTC
TRBV7-8	TRBD1	.	TRBJ1-6	CASSLAAGGLNSPPHF	TGTGCCAGCAGCTTAGCGGCAGGGGGATTGAATTCACCCCCCCACTTT
TRBV7-7	.	.	TRBJ2-1	CASSLTLQNEQFF	TGTGCTAGCAGCTTAACTCTTCAAAATGAGCAGTTCTTC
TRBV14	.	few	TRBJ2-7	CASSQDLTRGDEQYF	TGTGCCAGCAGCCAGGATTTGACTAGAGGTGACGAGCAGTACTTC